This T cell receptor (beta chain) originates from a study of molecular identifiers for immune sequencing clone quantification (dated by TCRdb to 2016 to 2019). Regarding the complete study: For a replicate experiment, RNA from roughly 20,000 or 100,000 naive CD8 T cells was divided into five aliquots, and four of the five aliquots were sequenced. CD8 T cells were used in a methods study to benchmark molecular-identifier clustering-based TCR repertoire sequencing (MIDCIRS) and TCR RNA copy counting.

Relative to germline, V is 0 bases shorter and J is 4 bases shorter, with 14 bases between their ends. Spanning cysteine to phenylalanine, the CDR3 consists of 15 amino acids. CDR3 DNA is the only sequence kept; it has 45 bases, read in frame from the first base. CDR1 SGHDT and CDR2 YYEEEE are derived from the germline V gene. Libraries of naive CD8 T cells were built from anywhere between roughly 17,000 and 1,100,000 sorted cells, with 10%, 30% or 50% of the purified RNA used. On a BD FACSAria II, naive CD8 T cells were FACS-sorted as CD8+CD4-CCR7+CD45RA+ and collected into RLT Plus buffer. Roughly ten TCR copies' worth of Jurkat RNA were spiked into roughly 20,000-1,000,000 naive CD8 T cell samples to test detection sensitivity. CD8 T cells were enriched using RosetteSep CD8+ T Cell Enrichment Cocktail and Ficoll-Paque, and the enriched cells then underwent ACK red cell lysis. Libraries were constructed by PCR. The sequencer was a NextSeq 500. Bulk TCR libraries were generated as previously described, with the TCR primers listed in Table S5 used. The Qiagen AllPrep DNA/RNA kit was used to purify total RNA. Before analysis, reads from multiple sequencing runs of the same library were pooled. As for how the authors treated the data: Only reads with exact TCR constant sequence were kept, trimmed to 150 nt, and grouped by their 12-nt molecular barcodes. Reads inside each barcode group were sub-clustered using a 15% Levenshtein threshold, and a quality-weighted consensus sequence was constructed for each RNA molecule. Non-functional sequences were removed, as were lower-count sequences one edit away from another. Based on a fit of two negative binomial distributions, barcode sub-clusters having less than 20% of the maximum read count were discarded. TCRdb handled the public reads itself, with Q25 trimming in fastp and clone calling in MiXCR, and kept productive beta chains. Rows matching on CDR3 protein sequence are summarized as one entry with the most common DNA and genes. These V and J calls derive from TCRdb rather than the authors' analysis. In this sample the table shows about half a million distinct CDR3 sequences, 25% of which occur a single time. The biggest ten clones account for about 0.75% of the sample.

Findings and caveats that apply to the study as a whole: Clones above 20 RNA copies held over 99% of molecules in CMV-specific effector cells but under 1% in naive cells. Modeling gave around 3 recovered TCR RNA copies per cell versus 7.5 to 10 by digital PCR, implying roughly 29% capture efficiency. The naive libraries included spiked-in Jurkat TCR RNA (about nine copies' worth), and this Jurkat TCR RNA is not part of the donor repertoire. A single cell's worth of spiked-in Jurkat TCR RNA was reported detectable even among under 1.3 million naive CD8 T cells. When barcode sub-clustering was omitted, TCR diversity was inflated by chimeric consensus sequences, with chimeras reaching as high as 47%. Identical TCR molecules sharing a barcode could cause highly expanded clone sizes to be underestimated.

A remark on this clonotype: This clone's antigen is unknown. There are no base qualities to consult, and no much larger clone falls within one base.

The sequence derives from a human donor in good health. Some libraries in this study had Jurkat cell RNA spiked in. The sequenced sample consisted of naive CD8+ T cells from blood, with Jurkat cell RNA spiked in. What the cell subset or site label conveys for this sample: FACS-sorted CD8+CD4-CCR7+CD45RA+ naive T cells. The sequence links TRBV5-6 to TRBJ2-7, with TRBD1 as a weak D call on 6 bases. The CDR3 protein sequence reads: CASSLEQGRPYEQYF. The sequence in DNA is TGTGCCAGCAGCTTGGAACAGGGAAGACCTTACGAGCAGTACTTC.